The 17 T cell receptor beta chains below all came from one sample that was sequenced in a study of response to subunit inactivated influenza vaccine. TCRdb recomputed calls from the RT-PCR reads with MiXCR, one row per CDR3 protein. This table holds around 190,000 distinct CDR3 sequences, 13% to 15% found once. Sample: CD8+ T cells sorted from PBMCs, taken 5 days after vaccination. The receptors here all came from a man over 45 who received an inactivated influenza vaccine.

In its sample, this clonotype was seen many times. This rearrangement joins TRBV4-1 to TRBJ1-4, with D perhaps TRBD1 (6 bases). V lost 0 bases and J lost 8, with 16 bases in between. This CDR3 comprises 16 residues. Germline V gives CDR1 MGHRA, CDR2 YSYEKL. CDR3 sequence reads: CASSQDLQGRQEKLFF. The CDR3 DNA reads TGCGCCAGCAGCCAAGATCTCCAGGGGAGGCAGGAAAAACTGTTTTTT.

The chain links TRBV12-3 or TRBV12-4 to TRBJ1-2, with D possibly matching TRBD1 (6 bases). This CDR3 contains 14 residues. V shed 4 bases and J shed 7 bases, with 16 bases lying between them. As DNA, the CDR3 is TGTGCCAGCAGTTCCAGGGGTGTGGTAGGTGGCTACACCTTC. Protein: CASSSRGVVGGYTF.

This clonotype was seen a handful of times. The chain uses TRBV4-3 and TRBJ2-4; TRBD1 matches at 12 bases. The CDR3 contains 15 residues. The V segment lost 2 bases and the J segment 7 bases; nucleotides outside the gene matches: 3. Looked up from germline, CDR1 is LGHNA and CDR2 is YSLEER. CDR3 bases: TGCGCCAGCAGCCAAAAGGGACAGGGGGCGAACATTCAGTACTTC. Protein: CASSQKGQGANIQYF.

V and J are TRBV20-1 and TRBJ2-7; a possible D gene is TRBD2 (6 bases). V lost 5 bases and J 2 bases, leaving 16 bases between the germline ends. The CDR3 consists of 14 residues. The germline V gene has CDR1 DFQATT and CDR2 SNEGSKA (reference sequence). As DNA, the CDR3 is TGCAGTGCTGTGGGACTGGATAGAGCCTACGAGCAGTACTTC. Its translation: CSAVGLDRAYEQYF.

The chain recombines TRBV29-1 with TRBJ2-7, with D possibly matching TRBD1 (5 bases). Trimming removed 5 bases at V and 2 bases at J, with 13 bases between. Germline V lookup: CDR1 SQVTM, CDR2 ANQGSEA. The length of the CDR3 is 13 residues. CDR3 DNA sequence: TGCAGCGTTCAGGGCGGCTCCACCTACGAGCAGTACTTC. Protein: CSVQGGSTYEQYF.

As DNA, the CDR3 is TGTGCCAGCAGTTACCCAGATACGCAGTATTTT. The encoded protein is CASSYPDTQYF. The chain has TRBV6-2 or TRBV6-3 and TRBJ2-3, with unresolved D. Germline V lookup: CDR1 MNHEY, CDR2 SVGEGT. There are 11 residues in the CDR3. V lost 2 bases and J lost 4, with 1 base in between.

Only a few counts were recorded for this clonotype. The chain recombines TRBV5-1 with TRBJ2-5; D is possibly TRBD1 (6 bases). Between the trimmed V and J ends, which lost 1 base and 5 bases, there was a span of 15 bases. Germline V CDR1 and CDR2: SGHRS, YFSETQ. This CDR3 is 15 amino acids long. The CDR3 region is CASSLYRVPSETQYF. The DNA for the CDR3 is TGCGCCAGCAGCTTGTACAGGGTACCCTCGGAGACCCAGTACTTC. The entire variable domain, with the rest obtained from reference TRBV5-1 and TRBJ2-5, is as follows: KAGVTQTPRYLIKTRGQQVTLSCSPISGHRSVSWYQQTPGQGLQFLFEYFSETQRNKGNFPGRFSGRQFSNSRSEMNVSTLELGDSALYLCASSLYRVPSETQYFGPGTRLLVL.

The chain joins TRBV4-3 to TRBJ2-7, with D possibly matching TRBD2 (6 bases). The CDR3 sequence is 15 residues long. Germline lookup yields CDR1 LGHNA and CDR2 YSLEER. Trimming shortened V by 1 base and J by 3 bases, and 13 bases separated the two germline ends. The CDR3 loop is CASSQGSGSGYEQYF. For the CDR3, the DNA is TGCGCCAGCAGCCAAGGATCCGGGAGCGGCTACGAGCAGTACTTC.

This rearrangement joins TRBV4-3 to TRBJ2-7, with D uncertain. Germline V gene sequence: CDR1 LGHNA, CDR2 YSLEER. V was cut by 1 base and J by 2 bases, with 12 bases left in between. This CDR3 contains 15 residues. This CDR3 reads CASSQADGSTYEQYF. The CDR3 region has the DNA TGCGCCAGCAGCCAAGCCGACGGTAGTACCTACGAGCAGTACTTC.

The chain recombines TRBV9 with TRBJ1-2; D gene unclear. Trimming cost V 4 bases and J 5 bases, with 12 bases left between them. Germline V gives CDR1 SGDLS, CDR2 YYNGEE. The CDR3 runs 13 residues. In DNA form, the CDR3 reads TGTGCCAGCAGCACCGGACTCCCTTATGGCTACACCTTC. This encodes CASSTGLPYGYTF.

This rearrangement joins TRBV7-9 to TRBJ2-1; D unresolved. CDR3 length: 13 residues. Trimming left V 1 base short and J 5 bases short, with 6 bases between. CDR1 and CDR2 from the germline V gene are SEHNR and FQNEAQ (reference sequence). CDR3 coding DNA: TGTGCCAGCAGCTTAGGCGCCAACAATGAGCAGTTCTTC. Amino acid sequence: CASSLGANNEQFF.

This chain links TRBV6-2 or TRBV6-3 with TRBJ2-3, with a tentative D call TRBD1 (5 bases). Trimming removed 2 bases at V and 0 bases at J, with 15 bases between. From germline, CDR1 is MNHEY and CDR2 SVGEGT. The CDR3 has 17 residues. CDR3 residues: CASSYGALSWSTDTQYF. The CDR3 DNA sequence: TGTGCCAGCAGTTACGGGGCCCTGAGTTGGAGCACAGATACGCAGTATTTT.

The V gene is TRBV20-1, the J gene TRBJ2-2; 11 bases align to TRBD1. The V gene's germline CDR1 is DFQATT and CDR2 SNEGSKA (reference sequence). The CDR3 is made up of 16 amino acids. J lost 0 bases, V lost 5 bases, and 5 bases had no gene match. CDR3 sequence: CSAPDRGRSNTGELFF. The CDR3 DNA reads as TGCAGTGCTCCGGACAGGGGGCGTTCGAACACCGGGGAGCTGTTTTTT.

This clonotype was seen a handful of times. The chain employs TRBV12-3 or TRBV12-4 and TRBJ2-1; 13 nucleotides line up with TRBD2. Losses at the gene ends were 7 bases for V and 0 bases for J; bases not matched to a gene: 6. CDR3 size: 17 residues. CDR3 sequence (DNA): TGTGCCAGCAAAGGACTAGCGGGGGTTAGCTCCTACAATGAGCAGTTCTTC. It codes for CASKGLAGVSSYNEQFF.

The CDR3: CASGSGTRVAYGYTF. The CDR3 DNA sequence: TGTGCCAGCGGGTCGGGGACGCGTGTGGCCTATGGCTACACCTTC. The chain links TRBV12-3 or TRBV12-4 to TRBJ1-2; tentative D call: TRBD1 (5 bases). This CDR3 is built from 15 residues. Trimming removed 8 bases at V and 4 bases at J, with 20 bases between.

This clonotype has ten or more counts. J is TRBJ1-5 and V is TRBV5-1, with D unresolved. The CDR3 runs to 15 residues. Trimming left V 0 bases short and J 1 base short, with 8 bases between. Per germline, CDR1 SGHRS and CDR2 YFSETQ. The CDR3, as DNA: TGCGCCAGCAGCTTGGTCGGTGGGAGCAATCAGCCCCAGCATTTT. Residues: CASSLVGGSNQPQHF.

This clonotype has only a few counts. The chain employs TRBV4-2 and TRBJ1-6, with D tentatively TRBD1 (5 bases). This CDR3 has 15 amino acids. The V end was cut by 0 bases, the J end by 7 bases, with 10 bases between. Germline V lookup: CDR1 LGHNA, CDR2 YNFKEQ. CDR3 sequence: CASSQDTGENSPLHF. The DNA of the CDR3 is TGTGCCAGCAGCCAAGATACAGGAGAAAATTCACCCCTCCACTTT.